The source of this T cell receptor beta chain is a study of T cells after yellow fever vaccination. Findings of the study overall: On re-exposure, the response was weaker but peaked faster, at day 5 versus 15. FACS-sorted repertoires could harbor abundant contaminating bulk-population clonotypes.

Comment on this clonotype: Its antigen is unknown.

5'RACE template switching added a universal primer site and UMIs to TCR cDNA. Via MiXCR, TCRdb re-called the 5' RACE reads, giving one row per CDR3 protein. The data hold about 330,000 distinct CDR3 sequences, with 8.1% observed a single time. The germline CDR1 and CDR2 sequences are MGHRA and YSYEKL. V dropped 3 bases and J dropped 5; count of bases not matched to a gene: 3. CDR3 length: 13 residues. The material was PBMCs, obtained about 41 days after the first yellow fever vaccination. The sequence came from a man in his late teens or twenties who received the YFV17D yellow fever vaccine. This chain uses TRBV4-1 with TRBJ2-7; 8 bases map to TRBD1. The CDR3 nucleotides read TGCGCCAGCAGCCAGACAGGGGACAACGAGCAGTACTTC. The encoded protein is CASSQTGDNEQYF.